These T cell receptor beta chains were read from a single sample in a study of blood T cell repertoires in COVID-19. Sequencing used immunoSEQ multiplex PCR; TCRdb keeps in-frame clones, though not all of them. Of just over 150,000 clones listed, over 75% were seen once; the top ten hold roughly 14%. Material: peripheral blood. The receptors come from a woman aged 40 to 50 with acute or convalescent COVID-19. CDR3s include the opening cysteine and the closing phenylalanine or tryptophan. The D gene is left open where the match is weak. Part of the rows lack a size; the others show once, few, many or a class for expanded clones.

CDR3	DNA	size	V	J	D
CASRGGTGRQGTF	TGTGCCAGCAGGGGGGGGACAGGGCGGCAGGGGACCTTC	-	TRBV2	TRBJ1-2	TRBD1
CASSPGQGREQYF	TGTGCCAGCAGCCCGGGACAGGGCCGAGAGCAGTACTTC	-	TRBV6-5	TRBJ2-7	TRBD1
CASSLGRGTHTEAFF	TGTGCCAGCAGCTTGGGCAGGGGGACCCACACTGAAGCTTTCTTT	-	TRBV5-6	TRBJ1-1	TRBD1
CASSSRDSNTGELFF	TGTGCCAGCAGCTCTCGGGACAGCAACACCGGGGAGCTGTTTTTT	-	TRBV7-9	TRBJ2-2	TRBD1
CASSPRGSGRFHPYNEQFF	TGTGCCAGCAGCCCCCGGGGTAGCGGGAGGTTCCACCCATACAATGAGCAGTTCTTC	-	TRBV2	TRBJ2-1	TRBD2
CSATDREKSTDTQYF	TGCAGTGCTACTGACCGAGAAAAAAGCACAGATACGCAGTATTTT	-	TRBV20-1	TRBJ2-3	-
CASGLVLPHSVAGGRGDTQYF	TGTGCTAGTGGTTTGGTACTTCCTCATTCGGTCGCGGGGGGCCGGGGGGATACGCAGTATTTT	-	TRBV12-5	TRBJ2-3	TRBD2
CASSVVLSGSPPSRSYEQYF	TGTGCCAGCAGCGTAGTACTGAGCGGGAGCCCCCCGTCCCGCTCCTACGAGCAGTACTTC	few	TRBV9	TRBJ2-7	TRBD2
CASSKGHLPVFSTDTQYF	TGTGCCAGCAGCAAAGGACACCTCCCAGTTTTTAGCACAGATACGCAGTATTTT	-	TRBV21-1	TRBJ2-3	-
CASSLIAGSADTQYF	TGTGCCAGCAGCCTTATAGCGGGATCGGCAGATACGCAGTATTTT	-	TRBV7-3	TRBJ2-3	TRBD2
CASSRGYQETQYF	TGTGCCAGCTCACGGGGATACCAAGAGACCCAGTACTTC	-	TRBV9	TRBJ2-5	-
CASTVLPLTGHHPFYF	TGTGCCAGCACGGTGCTGCCCTTGACAGGCCACCATCCCTTCTATTTT	-	TRBV3-1/TRBV3-2	TRBJ2-3	-
CASSVDDRVGYEQFF	TGTGCCAGCAGCGTAGATGACAGGGTTGGGTATGAGCAGTTCTTC	-	TRBV9	TRBJ2-1	TRBD1
CASSPSGANVLTF	TGTGCCAGCAGCCCTTCTGGGGCCAACGTCCTGACTTTC	-	TRBV9	TRBJ2-6	-
CASSYDRGDSYNEQFF	TGTGCCAGCAGCTACGACAGAGGTGATTCCTACAATGAGCAGTTCTTC	once	TRBV7-9	TRBJ2-1	-
CASSVGRGLDFYNTDTQYF	TGTGCCAGCAGCGTAGGGAGGGGACTGGACTTCTATAACACAGATACGCAGTATTTT	once	TRBV9	TRBJ2-3	-
CASRYGRELEYEQYF	TGTGCCAGCAGGTACGGGCGGGAGCTGGAGTACGAGCAGTACTTC	-	TRBV13	TRBJ2-7	TRBD2
CASSPSLAGGNEQFF	TGCGCCAGCAGCCCGTCACTAGCGGGGGGGAATGAGCAGTTCTTC	-	TRBV5-1	TRBJ2-1	TRBD2
CASRTDTVTSYEQYF	TGTGCCAGCAGGACAGATACCGTTACAAGCTACGAGCAGTACTTC	-	TRBV28	TRBJ2-7	-
CAWRTDRAYGYTF	TGTGCCTGGAGAACGGACAGAGCCTATGGCTACACCTTC	-	TRBV30	TRBJ1-2	-
CASSQNGEAFGPHSYNEQFF	TGTGCCAGCAGCCAAAATGGGGAGGCCTTCGGGCCCCATTCCTACAATGAGCAGTTCTTC	-	TRBV3-1/TRBV3-2	TRBJ2-1	-
CASSLDGVRDQPQHF	TGTGCCAGCAGCTTAGATGGCGTCAGGGATCAGCCCCAGCATTTT	once	TRBV11-2	TRBJ1-5	-
CASSLGQETDTQYF	TGTGCCAGCAGCCTGGGACAGGAGACAGATACGCAGTATTTT	-	TRBV3-1/TRBV3-2	TRBJ2-3	TRBD1
CASRDIGTSGNEQFF	TGTGCCAGCAGAGATATCGGGACTAGCGGCAATGAGCAGTTCTTC	-	TRBV6-5	TRBJ2-1	TRBD2
CASSQEDLAGTIYEQYF	TGTGCCAGCAGCCAAGAAGATCTAGCGGGGACGATCTACGAGCAGTACTTC	-	TRBV3-1/TRBV3-2	TRBJ2-7	TRBD2
CASSLRGSYGYTF	TGTGCCAGCAGTTTGAGGGGGTCCTATGGCTACACCTTC	-	TRBV12-3/TRBV12-4	TRBJ1-2	-
CASSQASRRGPNEKLFF	TGTGCCAGCAGCCAAGCTAGCCGCAGGGGACCTAATGAAAAACTGTTTTTT	-	TRBV3-1/TRBV3-2	TRBJ1-4	-
CASTETGSTNEKLFF	TGTGCCAGCACCGAAACAGGTTCAACTAATGAAAAACTGTTTTTT	-	TRBV6-4	TRBJ1-4	-
CSGEGEGYTF	TGCAGCGGGGAGGGTGAGGGCTACACCTTC	few	TRBV29-1	TRBJ1-2	-
CATSEASGSLQETQYF	TGTGCCACCAGTGAGGCTAGCGGGAGTCTTCAAGAGACCCAGTACTTC	-	TRBV24-1	TRBJ2-5	TRBD2
CASSLGGVSPDTQYF	TGCGCCAGCAGCTTGGGCGGGGTAAGCCCAGATACGCAGTATTTT	-	TRBV5-1	TRBJ2-3	-
CASSLGDRVNEQFF	TGCGCCAGCAGCTTGGGGGACAGGGTCAATGAGCAGTTCTTC	-	TRBV5-1	TRBJ2-1	TRBD1
CASAQGRKRDNEQFF	TGTGCCAGTGCCCAGGGGCGTAAAAGGGACAATGAGCAGTTCTTC	-	TRBV19	TRBJ2-1	-
CASSHGLTDTQYF	TGTGCCAGCAGCCACGGTCTTACAGATACGCAGTATTTT	-	TRBV3-1/TRBV3-2	TRBJ2-3	-
CASSMRWLNTEAFF	TGTGCCAGTAGTATGCGATGGTTGAACACTGAAGCTTTCTTT	-	TRBV19	TRBJ1-1	-
CASSLDDSGPYNEQFF	TGTGCCAGCAGCTTAGATGATAGCGGACCCTACAATGAGCAGTTCTTC	-	TRBV7-6	TRBJ2-1	-
CASSQVTQGGYEQYF	TGTGCCAGCAGCCAAGTCACACAGGGCGGGTACGAGCAGTACTTC	-	TRBV3-1/TRBV3-2	TRBJ2-7	-
CASSSGNEQFF	TGTGCCAGTAGTAGCGGGAATGAGCAGTTCTTC	-	TRBV19	TRBJ2-1	-
CASSYTSGIFDEQFF	TGTGCCAGCAGCTACACTAGCGGGATTTTCGATGAGCAGTTCTTC	-	TRBV7-3	TRBJ2-1	TRBD2
CASSPGTGGEKLFF	TGTGCCAGCTCACCCGGGACAGGCGGCGAAAAACTGTTTTTT	-	TRBV18	TRBJ1-4	TRBD1
CASKDPGQGGPTAEAFF	TGTGCCAGCAAAGATCCGGGACAGGGGGGGCCCACGGCTGAAGCTTTCTTT	-	TRBV19	TRBJ1-1	TRBD1
CASSVGQVNTEAFF	TGTGCCAGCAGCGTAGGTCAGGTGAACACTGAAGCTTTCTTT	few	TRBV9	TRBJ1-1	-
CASSLRRGASTDTQYF	TGTGCCAGCAGCTTGAGGCGGGGGGCTAGCACAGATACGCAGTATTTT	-	TRBV7-6	TRBJ2-3	TRBD2
CASSGLGGTDEQFF	TGTGCCAGCAGCGGACTCGGGGGGACGGATGAGCAGTTCTTC	-	TRBV9	TRBJ2-1	TRBD2
CASSQDRIPQVSPLHF	TGTGCCAGCAGCCAAGATCGGATCCCGCAGGTCTCACCCCTCCACTTT	few	TRBV3-1/TRBV3-2	TRBJ1-6	-
CAISESSGGAETQYF	TGTGCCATCAGTGAGTCTTCGGGGGGCGCGGAGACCCAGTACTTC	-	TRBV10-3	TRBJ2-5	-
CASSLAPLAGGTDTQYF	TGTGCCAGCAGTCTGGCCCCTCTAGCGGGGGGCACAGATACGCAGTATTTT	-	TRBV27	TRBJ2-3	TRBD2
CATRPDRGTGTYEQYF	TGTGCCACCAGACCCGACCGAGGGACAGGAACCTACGAGCAGTACTTC	-	TRBV15	TRBJ2-7	TRBD1
CASSLGGVINEQFF	TGTGCCAGCAGCTTAGGGGGCGTGATTAATGAGCAGTTCTTC	-	TRBV7-3	TRBJ2-1	-
CASSRGQTSTDTQYF	TGTGCTAGCAGCCGGGGACAGACGAGCACAGATACGCAGTATTTT	once	TRBV7-7	TRBJ2-3	TRBD1